This T cell receptor (beta chain) derives from a study of vaccination effects on CD4 cells after COVID-19. The method was immunoSEQ multiplex PCR; TCRdb's version includes in-frame clones alone and lacks a portion of them. This table holds roughly 71,000 clones, 75% to 85% found once. Concerning this clone: Its cognate antigen is unknown.

Trimming stripped 0 bases from V and 8 bases from J, with 3 bases between. There are 11 residues in the CDR3. Germline loops: CDR1 KGHDR, CDR2 SFDVKD. Before sequencing, viral peptide pools were used by the ViraFEST assay to expand antigen-specific CD4+ T cells. Culture proceeded for approximately nine days, and CD4+ T cells were then isolated. Participants were vaccinated with two doses of either the BNT162b2 or mRNA-1273 vaccine. The specimen was CD4+ T cells from PBMCs cultured with HCoV-229E spike peptides, collected after COVID-19 vaccination. The TCR was taken from a human donor who received a COVID-19 vaccine. The chain employs TRBV24-1 and TRBJ1-1; D ambiguous. CDR3 sequence: CATSDLREAFF. DNA for the CDR3: TGTGCCACCAGTGATTTGCGGGAAGCTTTCTTT.